This T cell receptor beta chain was sequenced during a study of monozygotic twins with inflammatory bowel disease. The CDR3 sequence is 13 residues long. Germline V gives CDR1 SQVTM, CDR2 ANQGSEA. Each sample's cDNA came from eight separate reactions. UMIs that included a 6-nucleotide sample barcode were added by template switching, which took place during cDNA synthesis. TCRdb reprocessed the 5' RACE reads, with one entry per CDR3 protein and no DNA. Across 350,000 to 500,000 distinct CDR3 sequences, the top ten clones capture about 2.2% of the sample. The V and J genes are TRBV29-1 and TRBJ1-1. The sequenced sample was blood. The source of this sequence is a human donor with ulcerative colitis or Crohn's disease, or a healthy co-twin of an affected twin (not recorded which). The CDR3 loop reads CSVEENTNTEAFF.